This T cell receptor beta chain was recovered during a study of preoperative IRX-2 immunotherapy in early breast cancer. The CDR3 spans 14 residues. Trimming took 1 base from V and 7 from J, leaving 14 bases between them. Per the germline V gene, CDR1 is MDHEN and CDR2 is SYDVKM. Method: immunoSEQ multiplex PCR; TCRdb's copy keeps in-frame clones and lacks some. The table shows about 43,000 clones, with 85% to 95% occurring only once. Treatment in this sample: preoperative locoregional IRX-2 cytokine immunotherapy. Patients received preoperative, locoregional IRX-2 cytokine immunotherapy in a phase Ib study.

The sequence was obtained from a human donor with breast cancer. The material sequenced was tumor tissue, taken after IRX-2 immunotherapy. The V call is TRBV28, the J call TRBJ2-7; no reliable D call. The DNA of the CDR3 is TGTGCCAGCAGTTTATTAACCCCCCCCGTGGAGCAGTACTTC. Translation: CASSLLTPPVEQYF.